This T cell receptor (beta chain) originates from a study of control samples from healthy donors and cancer patients. Using immunoSEQ multiplex PCR, the repertoire was profiled, and TCRdb retains in-frame clones only, with some absent. The data hold 100,000 to 150,000 clones, with approximately 90% observed a single time. This clone has a single count. CDR3 size: 16 residues. V was shortened by 2 bases and J by 2 bases, with 12 bases between the two germline ends. Germline CDR1 and CDR2: MNHNS and SASEGT. The TCR sequence derives from a man aged 35-49 years in good health. Source material: blood. The rearrangement joins TRBV6-1 to TRBJ1-4; D might be TRBD1 (5 bases). The chain's CDR3 is CASSEWGGSTNEKLFF. CDR3 sequence (DNA): TGTGCCAGCAGTGAATGGGGGGGGTCGACTAATGAAAAACTGTTTTTT.